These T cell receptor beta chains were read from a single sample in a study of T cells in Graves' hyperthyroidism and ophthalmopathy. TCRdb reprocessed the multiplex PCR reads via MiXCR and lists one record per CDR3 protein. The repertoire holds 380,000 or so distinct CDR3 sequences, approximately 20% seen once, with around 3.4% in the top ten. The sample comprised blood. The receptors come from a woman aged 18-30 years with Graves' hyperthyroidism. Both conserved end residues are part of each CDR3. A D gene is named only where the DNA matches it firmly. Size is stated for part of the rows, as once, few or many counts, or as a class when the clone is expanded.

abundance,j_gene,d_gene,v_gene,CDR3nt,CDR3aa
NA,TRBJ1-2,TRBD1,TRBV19,TGTGCCAGTAGTCAGGGGGTTAGGGTGGACTATGGCTACACCTTC,CASSQGVRVDYGYTF
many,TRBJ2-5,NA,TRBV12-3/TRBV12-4,TGTGCCAGCAGTTTATTGGAGTTCCAAGAGACCCAGTACTTC,CASSLLEFQETQYF
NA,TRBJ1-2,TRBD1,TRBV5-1,TGCGCCAGCAGCTTGGGGGACAGGGTCGCCTCGGGCTACACCTTC,CASSLGDRVASGYTF
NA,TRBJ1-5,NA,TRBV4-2,TGTGCCAGCAGCCAAGAGGTAGGGATTCAGCCCCAGCATTTT,CASSQEVGIQPQHF
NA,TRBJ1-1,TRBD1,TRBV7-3,TGTGCCAGCAGCCTAGTCCCGCAGGGGGCCACTGAAGCTGTCTTT,CASSLVPQGATEAVF
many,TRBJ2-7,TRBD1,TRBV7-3,TGTGCCAGCAGGTCCGGGACAGGGGGCGAGCAGTACTTC,CASRSGTGGEQYF
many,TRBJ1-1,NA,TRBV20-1,TGCAGTGCCCGGGCAGGGTTCCCTGAAGCTTTCTTT,CSARAGFPEAFF
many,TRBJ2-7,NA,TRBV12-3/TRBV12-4,TGTGCCAGCAGTCCGGGGACGTATTCCTACGAGCAGTACTTC,CASSPGTYSYEQYF
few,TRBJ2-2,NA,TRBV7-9,TGTGCCAGCAGCTTCATGTTCTCGAACACCGGGGAGCTGTTTTTT,CASSFMFSNTGELFF
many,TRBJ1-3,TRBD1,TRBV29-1,TGCAGCGCGTCAGGGGGCGACTCTGGAAACACCATATATTTT,CSASGGDSGNTIYF
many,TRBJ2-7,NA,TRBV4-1,TGCGCCAGCAGCCCGAACGCCCCAGGCTACGAGCAGTACTTC,CASSPNAPGYEQYF
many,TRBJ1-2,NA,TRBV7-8,TGTGCCAGCAGCCTACAGGGCCAGAGGGGCTACACCTTC,CASSLQGQRGYTF
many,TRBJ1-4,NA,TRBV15,TGTGCCACCAGCAGAGGACGGGGCGCAACTAATGAAAAACTGTTTTTT,CATSRGRGATNEKLFF
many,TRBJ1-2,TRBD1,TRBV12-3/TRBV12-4,TGTGCCAGCAGCCGGACAGGGGGCGGAAACACCTTC,CASSRTGGGNTF